One and the same sample provided the 15 T cell receptor beta chains below, sequenced in a study of T cell repertoires in cytomegalovirus infection. MiXCR, applied by TCRdb to the reads, yields one record per CDR3 protein. The table shows 150,000 to 200,000 distinct CDR3 sequences, with about a sixth occurring only once. Sequencing was carried out using CD8+ T cells from PBMCs. The receptors originated from a human donor in good health (CMV status not recorded). Some clones in this sample may be carry-over from other donors' samples.

Only a few counts were recorded for this clonotype. The V call is TRBV20-1, the J call TRBJ1-5; no clear D gene. CDR1 and CDR2 from the germline V gene are DFQATT and SNEGSKA (reference sequence). Trimming removed 0 bases at V and 1 base at J, with 10 bases between. This CDR3 comprises 15 residues. CDR3 in amino acids: CSARDVGRSNQPQHF. In DNA, the CDR3 is TGCAGTGCTAGAGATGTGGGTAGGAGCAATCAGCCCCAGCATTTT.

This clonotype has only a few counts. This chain connects TRBV29-1 to TRBJ2-3; TRBD2 might be the D (6 bases). Trimming removed 4 bases at V and 2 bases at J, with 10 bases between. CDR3 size: 13 residues. The germline V gene encodes CDR1 SQVTM and CDR2 ANQGSEA. The CDR3 sequence: CSVVSGDTDTQYF. DNA for the CDR3: TGCAGCGTTGTTTCGGGGGACACAGATACGCAGTATTTT.

This clonotype was counted only a few times. The J gene is TRBJ1-1, the V gene TRBV29-1; D unclear. This CDR3 contains 14 residues. CDR1 and CDR2 from the germline V gene are SQVTM and ANQGSEA. With 3 bases removed from V and 0 bases from J, the gap between germline ends came to 11 bases. The CDR3 reads CSVDATTMNTEAFF. CDR3 DNA: TGCAGCGTTGATGCCACTACAATGAACACTGAAGCTTTCTTT.

This chain links TRBV7-6 with TRBJ1-1, with TRBD1 matching over 11 bases. From germline, CDR1 is SGHVS and CDR2 FNYEAQ. J gave up 1 base and V 5 bases, and 6 bases lay outside the gene matches. CDR3 length equals 16 residues. The chain's CDR3 is CASSPGDRGKNTEAFF. The CDR3 DNA reads TGTGCCAGCAGCCCGGGGGACAGGGGGAAGAACACTGAAGCTTTCTTT. The variable domain in full, completed from reference TRBV7-6 and TRBJ1-1, reads GAGVSQSPRYKVTKRGQDVALRCDPISGHVSLYWYRQALGQGPEFLTYFNYEAQQDKSGLPNDRFSAERPEGSISTLTIQRTEQRDSAMYRCASSPGDRGKNTEAFFGQGTRLTVV.

This clonotype occurred a few times. The chain uses TRBV7-9 and TRBJ2-6; possible D gene TRBD2, 5 bases. The CDR3 covers 17 residues. Trimming took off 1 base at V and 0 bases at J, with 10 bases between the two ends. CDR1 SEHNR and CDR2 FQNEAQ come from the germline V gene (reference sequence). CDR3 nucleotides: TGTGCCAGCAGCTTAGTAACCGGAGGCTCTGGGGCCAACGTCCTGACTTTC. Translation gives CASSLVTGGSGANVLTF.

The chain carries TRBV7-2 and TRBJ2-2; 12 nucleotides align to TRBD2. The CDR3 runs 17 residues. V shed 5 bases, J shed 2 bases, and the junction held 6 bases outside the gene matches. Germline CDR1 reads SGHTA; CDR2 reads FQGNSA. The CDR3 sequence: CASSIWTSGVNTGELFF. Here the CDR3 DNA reads TGTGCCAGCAGCATCTGGACTAGCGGGGTAAACACCGGGGAGCTGTTTTTT.

This clonotype showed up just a few times. The genes are TRBV6-1 and TRBJ1-2; a possible D gene is TRBD1 (5 bases). CDR1 is MNHNS, CDR2 SASEGT, per germline. The CDR3 is made up of 13 amino acids. V lost 1 base and J 6 bases, leaving 9 bases between the germline ends. The CDR3, as DNA: TGTGCCAGCAGTGAAGGGGGACCAAATGGCTACACCTTC. This gives the protein CASSEGGPNGYTF.

This clonotype was recorded a few times. V gene TRBV4-3 combines with J gene TRBJ2-7; no clear D gene. Deletions cut 0 bases from V and 7 bases from J, with 13 bases between. The CDR3 has 14 amino acids. Germline V CDR1 and CDR2: LGHNA, YSLEER. CDR3 protein: CASSQDGLTREQYF. For the CDR3, the DNA is TGCGCCAGCAGCCAAGATGGTCTGACTCGGGAGCAGTACTTC.

The genes are TRBV7-6 and TRBJ1-1, with D unresolved. CDR1 SGHVS and CDR2 FNYEAQ come from the germline V gene. V was trimmed by 5 bases and J by 4 bases, leaving 11 bases between them. The CDR3 contains 13 residues. The CDR3 coding sequence is TGTGCCAGCAGCCCCCCCCATGGCACTGAAGCTTTCTTT. Translating gives CASSPPHGTEAFF.

This sequence joins TRBV7-6 and TRBJ2-5; D gene ambiguous. Germline values: CDR1 SGHVS, CDR2 FNYEAQ. There are 13 residues in the CDR3. Trimming removed 6 bases at V and 3 bases at J, with 11 bases between. CDR3 in DNA: TGTGCCAGCAGTCGACTCGCTGAAGAGACCCAGTACTTC. Protein sequence: CASSRLAEETQYF.

This clonotype was counted only a few times. The chain recombines TRBV25-1 with TRBJ2-7; possibly TRBD1 for D (6 bases). The CDR3 length is 18 residues. Germline V gives CDR1 MGHDK, CDR2 SYGVNS. Trimming stripped 4 bases from V and 0 bases from J, with 22 bases between. The CDR3 DNA reads TGTGCCAGCAGTGGCTGGGAAGGGCCAGGGGACCGCTCCTACGAGCAGTACTTC. It is translated as CASSGWEGPGDRSYEQYF.

The chain uses TRBV4-3 and TRBJ1-4; 11 bases line up with TRBD1. Germline CDR1 is LGHNA and CDR2 is YSLEER. V trimming: 3 bases; J trimming: 7 bases; junction bases outside the gene matches: 7. The CDR3 sequence is 16 residues long. The CDR3 loop is CASSQGRDRGGEKLFF. The DNA for the CDR3 is TGCGCCAGCAGCCAGGGAAGGGACAGGGGGGGTGAAAAACTGTTTTTT.

This clonotype was seen a few times. The V call is TRBV7-2, the J call TRBJ2-7; no firm D call. CDR1 is SGHTA and CDR2 is FQGNSA in the germline V gene. V was cut by 4 bases and J by 5 bases, with 12 bases left in between. This CDR3 spans 13 amino acids. The CDR3 nucleotides are TGTGCCAGCAGCTATCAGGAGATCGACGAGCAGTACTTC. Amino acids: CASSYQEIDEQYF.

This clonotype was counted ten times or more. The chain combines TRBV7-8 with TRBJ1-1; the match to TRBD1 covers 7 bases. Germline V gene lookup returns CDR1 SGHVS and CDR2 FQNEAQ. After removal of 3 bases from V and 1 base from J, the junction contained 5 bases not matched to a gene. The CDR3 covers 15 residues. The CDR3 spells CASSFRQGTNTEAFF. The CDR3 bases are TGTGCCAGCAGCTTTCGACAGGGTACGAACACTGAAGCTTTCTTT.

The chain has TRBV7-8 and TRBJ2-1, with D unresolved. Trimming cost V 4 bases and J 0 bases, with 19 bases left between them. Germline V CDR1 and CDR2: SGHVS, FQNEAQ. CDR3 size: 18 residues. The CDR3 DNA reads TGTGCCAGCAGCTCCTCCCCCGCGACTGTGAGCTCCTACAATGAGCAGTTCTTC. Translating it yields CASSSSPATVSSYNEQFF.